The 22 T cell receptor beta chains given below trace back to one sample, sequenced in a study of graft-versus-host responses after intestinal transplantation. The protocol was immunoSEQ multiplex PCR, while the TCRdb copy is restricted to in-frame clones and leaves out a portion. The sample contains about 54,000 clones, 91% of which appear only once. The sequencing used PBMCs, collected approximately 97 weeks after intestinal transplant. The receptors were gathered from a human patient who received an intestinal transplant, so some T cells may come from the graft donor.

The chain joins TRBV6-5 to TRBJ2-1; the match to TRBD2 covers 9 bases. The V gene's germline CDR1 is MNHEY and CDR2 SVGAGI. The CDR3 spans 15 residues. J was trimmed by 5 bases and V by 6 bases; bases with no gene match: 8. Here the CDR3 DNA reads TGTGCCAGCAGCCCCCGCGGGGGGGGCAACAATGAGCAGTTCTTC. Translating it yields CASSPRGGGNNEQFF.

This chain connects TRBV4-2 to TRBJ2-1; D not resolved. The CDR3 is made up of 16 amino acids. Germline values: CDR1 LGHNA, CDR2 YNFKEQ. The V end lost 4 bases, the J end lost 5 bases, and 18 bases lay between the germline ends. The CDR3, as DNA: TGTGCCAGCAGCCTTGACTTTTTGGGCCAAAACAATGAGCAGTTCTTC. Protein product: CASSLDFLGQNNEQFF.

The CDR3 loop reads CASSIDRRPYNEQFF. CDR3 DNA: TGTGCCAGCAGCATAGACAGGAGACCCTACAATGAGCAGTTCTTC. The V gene is TRBV6-1, the J gene TRBJ2-1; TRBD1 might be the D (6 bases). V shed 6 bases and J shed 2 bases, with 14 bases lying between them. This CDR3 contains 15 residues. CDR1 is MNHNS, CDR2 SASEGT, per germline.

This clone was recorded a few times. This chain links TRBV29-1 with TRBJ2-7; D call uncertain. The CDR3 spans 11 residues. Between the trimmed V and J ends, which lost 3 bases and 1 base, there was a span of 4 bases. In germline, CDR1 is SQVTM, CDR2 ANQGSEA. CDR3 sequence: CSVEGSYEQYF. The CDR3 DNA is TGCAGCGTTGAGGGTTCCTACGAGCAGTACTTC.

The chain employs TRBV11-3 and TRBJ2-5; 12 bases are a match to TRBD1. Trimming cost V 5 bases and J 2 bases; bases outside gene matches: 6. The germline gives CDR1 SGHNT, CDR2 YENEEA. This CDR3 is 16 amino acids long. As DNA, the CDR3 is TGTGCCAGCAGCCTGGGACAGGGGGCGCGACAAGAGACCCAGTACTTC. It yields the protein CASSLGQGARQETQYF.

The chain combines TRBV5-1 with TRBJ2-3; 9 bases fit TRBD2. V gave up 0 bases and J gave up 3 bases; unmatched junction bases: 5. Germline V gives CDR1 SGHRS, CDR2 YFSETQ. CDR3 size: 16 residues. The CDR3 loop is CASSLAASGVTDTQYF. In nucleotides, the CDR3 is TGCGCCAGCAGCTTGGCGGCTAGCGGGGTTACAGATACGCAGTATTTT.

This chain connects TRBV10-3 to TRBJ1-1; possibly TRBD1 for D (5 bases). Germline V gene sequence: CDR1 ENHRY, CDR2 SYGVKD. The germline V and J ends were trimmed by 4 bases and 2 bases, with 11 bases remaining between them. This CDR3 contains 14 residues. This CDR3 reads CAISVGRDNTEAFF. CDR3 bases: TGTGCCATCAGTGTTGGCAGGGATAACACTGAAGCTTTCTTT.

The CDR3 is CSVERTVNYGYTF. CDR3 bases: TGCAGCGTTGAAAGGACGGTTAACTATGGCTACACCTTC. V gene TRBV29-1 combines with J gene TRBJ1-2; no firm D call. Germline V lookup: CDR1 SQVTM, CDR2 ANQGSEA. V shed 2 bases and J shed 1 base, with 8 bases lying between them. CDR3 length: 13 residues.

The chain employs TRBV5-4 and TRBJ2-7; TRBD2 aligns across 8 bases. The germline CDR1 and CDR2 sequences are SGHNT and YYREEE (reference sequence). After removal of 1 base from V and 2 bases from J, the junction contained 5 bases not matched to a gene. The CDR3 length is 15 residues. CDR3: CASSLSGGGAYEQYF. In DNA, the CDR3 is TGTGCCAGCAGCTTGTCGGGGGGGGGTGCCTACGAGCAGTACTTC. Using reference TRBV5-4 and TRBJ2-7 for the parts outside the CDR3, the full variable domain is ETGVTQSPTHLIKTRGQQVTLRCSSQSGHNTVSWYQQALGQGPQFIFQYYREEENGRGNFPPRFSGLQFPNYSSELNVNALELDDSALYLCASSLSGGGAYEQYFGPGTRLTVT.

J is TRBJ2-7 and V is TRBV19; TRBD1 agrees at 10 bases. V lost 4 bases to trimming and J lost 2 bases; unmatched junction nucleotides: 5. CDR3 length equals 15 residues. The germline V gene has CDR1 LNHDA and CDR2 SQIVND (reference sequence). CDR3 nucleotide sequence: TGTGCCAGTAGTAACCGACAGGGGGCAGCCTACGAGCAGTACTTC. It encodes CASSNRQGAAYEQYF.

This chain joins TRBV5-1 and TRBJ1-1; D remains unclear. This CDR3 comprises 13 residues. V lost 4 bases, J lost 6 bases, and 13 bases lay in between. Looked up from germline, CDR1 is SGHRS and CDR2 is YFSETQ. The CDR3 DNA follows: TGCGCCAGCAGCCAGGAAGTAAACTCTGAAGCTTTCTTT. The encoded protein is CASSQEVNSEAFF.

The chain uses TRBV5-1 and TRBJ2-1; D remains ambiguous. V shed 1 base and J shed 7 bases, with 3 bases lying between them. In germline, CDR1 is SGHRS, CDR2 YFSETQ. CDR3 length equals 11 residues. The CDR3 DNA follows: TGCGCCAGCAGCTTGTTGAATGAGCAGTTCTTC. Translated, it gives CASSLLNEQFF.

V gene TRBV9 combines with J gene TRBJ1-6, with 9 bases aligning to TRBD1. The CDR3 spans 14 residues. V dropped 3 bases and J dropped 9; count of bases not matched to a gene: 4. Germline V gene data show CDR1 as SGDLS and CDR2 as YYNGEE. The CDR3 sequence: CASSGWTGASPLHF. CDR3 coding DNA: TGTGCCAGCAGCGGATGGACAGGGGCTTCACCCCTCCACTTT.

This chain links TRBV9 with TRBJ2-5, with 7 bases matching TRBD2. With V trimmed by 4 bases and J by 5 bases, 8 bases remained unmatched. CDR1 is SGDLS and CDR2 is YYNGEE in the germline V gene. There are 14 residues in the CDR3. CDR3 residues: CASSSRLAGETQYF. Written as DNA, the CDR3 is TGTGCCAGCAGCTCAAGACTAGCCGGGGAGACCCAGTACTTC.

V and J are TRBV6-5 and TRBJ1-1; tentatively, D is TRBD1 (5 bases). The length of the CDR3 is 15 residues. Per germline, CDR1 MNHEY and CDR2 SVGAGI. Between the trimmed V and J ends, which lost 6 bases and 0 bases, there was a span of 14 bases. Here the CDR3 reads CASSQQAWLNTEAFF. As DNA, the CDR3 is TGTGCCAGCAGCCAACAGGCCTGGCTGAACACTGAAGCTTTCTTT.

V is TRBV5-1 and J is TRBJ2-5, with TRBD2 matching 8 bases. V lost 1 base to trimming and J lost 3 bases; unmatched junction nucleotides: 2. Germline lookup yields CDR1 SGHRS and CDR2 YFSETQ. The CDR3 covers 14 residues. As DNA, the CDR3 is TGCGCCAGCAGCTTGCTGGGACTAGAAGAGACCCAGTACTTC. It codes for CASSLLGLEETQYF.

This chain links TRBV9 with TRBJ2-1; D tentatively reads TRBD1 or TRBD2 (5 bases each). From germline, CDR1 is SGDLS and CDR2 YYNGEE. The CDR3 extends over 17 amino acids. The V end was cut by 1 base, the J end by 2 bases, with 16 bases between. The CDR3: CASSVNPAGDPYNEQFF. CDR3 sequence (DNA): TGTGCCAGCAGCGTAAACCCCGCCGGGGACCCCTACAATGAGCAGTTCTTC.

The chain uses TRBV7-8 and TRBJ2-1; no definite D call. V was pared by 1 base and J by 9 bases, with 19 bases between. CDR1 is SGHVS, CDR2 FQNEAQ, per germline. This CDR3 region has 16 residues. CDR3 nucleotide sequence: TGTGCCAGCAGCTTAGTAGGTGAGGCGCTCGGTGCTGAGCAGTTCTTC. It yields the protein CASSLVGEALGAEQFF.

The chain is built from TRBV19 and TRBJ1-5, with D tentatively TRBD1 (6 bases). The CDR3 consists of 15 residues. Per germline, CDR1 LNHDA and CDR2 SQIVND (reference sequence). Deletions cut 7 bases from V and 0 bases from J, with 13 bases between. In DNA, the CDR3 is TGTGCCAGTAAACAGGGCACGCATAGCAATCAGCCCCAGCATTTT. Residues: CASKQGTHSNQPQHF. The full variable domain, rest sourced from reference TRBV19 and TRBJ1-5, is DGGITQSPKYLFRKEGQNVTLSCEQNLNHDAMYWYRQDPGQGLRLIYYSQIVNDFQKGDIAEGYSVSREKKESFPLTVTSAQKNPTAFYLCASKQGTHSNQPQHFGDGTRLSIL.

The chain uses TRBV7-8 and TRBJ1-4, with D perhaps matching TRBD1 (6 bases). V was clipped by 4 bases and J by 8 bases, with 17 bases between them. This CDR3 comprises 15 residues. CDR1 and CDR2 from the germline V gene are SGHVS and FQNEAQ. CDR3 bases: TGTGCCAGCAGCTCTAAACGCAGGGGTGACGAAAAACTGTTTTTT. Translated: CASSSKRRGDEKLFF.

The chain recombines TRBV12-5 with TRBJ1-1, with 8 bases matching TRBD1. The CDR3 is 13 residues long. With V trimmed by 1 base and J by 11 bases, 6 bases remained unmatched. CDR1 is LGHNT, CDR2 FRNRAP, per germline. The CDR3 sequence is CASGLETGQGAFF. The DNA for the CDR3 is TGTGCTAGTGGTTTGGAAACCGGACAGGGCGCTTTCTTT.

The chain has TRBV9 and TRBJ1-1; D not resolved. V lost 4 bases and J 0 bases, leaving 7 bases between the germline ends. The CDR3 sequence is 13 residues long. Germline V lookup: CDR1 SGDLS, CDR2 YYNGEE. The CDR3 sequence: CASSQSLNTEAFF. The CDR3 DNA sequence: TGTGCCAGCAGCCAATCTTTGAACACTGAAGCTTTCTTT.